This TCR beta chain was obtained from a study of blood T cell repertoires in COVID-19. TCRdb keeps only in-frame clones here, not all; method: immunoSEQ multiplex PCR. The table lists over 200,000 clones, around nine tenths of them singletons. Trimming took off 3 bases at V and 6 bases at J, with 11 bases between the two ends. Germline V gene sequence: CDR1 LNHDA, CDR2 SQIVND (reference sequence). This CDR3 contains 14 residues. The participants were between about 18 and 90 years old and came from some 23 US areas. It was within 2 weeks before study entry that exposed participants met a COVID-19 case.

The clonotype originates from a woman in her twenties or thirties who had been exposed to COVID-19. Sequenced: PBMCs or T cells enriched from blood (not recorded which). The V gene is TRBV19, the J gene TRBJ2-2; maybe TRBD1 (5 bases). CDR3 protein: CASSMEGAAGELFF. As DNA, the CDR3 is TGTGCCAGTAGTATGGAAGGGGCTGCCGGGGAGCTGTTTTTT.